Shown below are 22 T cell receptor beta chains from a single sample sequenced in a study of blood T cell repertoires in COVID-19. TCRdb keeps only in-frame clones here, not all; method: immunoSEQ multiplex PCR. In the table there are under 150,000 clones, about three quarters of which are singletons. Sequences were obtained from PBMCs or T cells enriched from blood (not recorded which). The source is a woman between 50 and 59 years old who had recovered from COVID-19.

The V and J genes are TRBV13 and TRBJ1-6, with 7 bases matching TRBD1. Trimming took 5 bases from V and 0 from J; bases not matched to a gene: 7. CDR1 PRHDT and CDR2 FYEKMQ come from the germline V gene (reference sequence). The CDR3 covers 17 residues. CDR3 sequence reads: CASSTLTGDSYNSPLHF. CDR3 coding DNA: TGTGCCAGCAGCACACTCACAGGGGACTCCTATAATTCACCCCTCCACTTT.

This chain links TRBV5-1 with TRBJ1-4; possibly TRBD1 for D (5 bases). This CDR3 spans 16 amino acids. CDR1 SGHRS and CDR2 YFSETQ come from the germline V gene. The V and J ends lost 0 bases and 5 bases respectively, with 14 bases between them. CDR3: CASSLALGVVNEKLFF. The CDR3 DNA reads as TGCGCCAGCAGCTTGGCCTTAGGGGTGGTGAATGAAAAACTGTTTTTT.

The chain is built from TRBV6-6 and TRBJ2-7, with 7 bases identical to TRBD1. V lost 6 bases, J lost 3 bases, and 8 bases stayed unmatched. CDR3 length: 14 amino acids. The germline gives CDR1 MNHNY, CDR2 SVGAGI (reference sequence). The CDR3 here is CASSPTGLIYEQYF. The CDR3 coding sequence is TGTGCCAGCAGCCCGACAGGGCTCATCTACGAGCAGTACTTC.

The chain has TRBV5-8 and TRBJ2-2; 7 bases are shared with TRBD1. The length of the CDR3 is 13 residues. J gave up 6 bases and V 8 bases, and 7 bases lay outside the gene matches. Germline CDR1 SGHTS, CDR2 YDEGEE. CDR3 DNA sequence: TGTGCCAGGACAGGGCCCGCGGCCGGGGAGCTGTTTTTT. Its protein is CARTGPAAGELFF.

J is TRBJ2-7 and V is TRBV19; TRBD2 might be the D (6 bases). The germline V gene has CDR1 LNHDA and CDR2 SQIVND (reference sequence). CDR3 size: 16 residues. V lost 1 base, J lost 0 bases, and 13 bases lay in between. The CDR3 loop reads CASSIGSRENSYEQYF. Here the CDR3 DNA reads TGTGCCAGTAGTATAGGTAGCCGGGAGAACTCCTACGAGCAGTACTTC.

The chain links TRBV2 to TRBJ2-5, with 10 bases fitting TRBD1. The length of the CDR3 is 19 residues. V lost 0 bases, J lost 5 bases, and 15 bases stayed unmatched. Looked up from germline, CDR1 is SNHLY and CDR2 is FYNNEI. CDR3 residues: CASSEALFTSTGGTETQYF. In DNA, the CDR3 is TGTGCCAGCAGTGAAGCGCTTTTCACATCGACAGGGGGCACGGAGACCCAGTACTTC.

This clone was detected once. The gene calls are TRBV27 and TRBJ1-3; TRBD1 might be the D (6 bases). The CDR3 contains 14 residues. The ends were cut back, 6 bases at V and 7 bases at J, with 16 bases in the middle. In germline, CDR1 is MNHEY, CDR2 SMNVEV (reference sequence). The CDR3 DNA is TGTGCCAGCAGAAAACAGGGCAGGTCGAACACCATATATTTT. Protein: CASRKQGRSNTIYF.

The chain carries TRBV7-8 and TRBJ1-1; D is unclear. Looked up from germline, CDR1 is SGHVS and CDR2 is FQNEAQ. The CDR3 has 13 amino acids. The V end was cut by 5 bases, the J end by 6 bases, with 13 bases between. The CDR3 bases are TGTGCCAGCAGCGAGGCCTTTTACGCTGAAGCTTTCTTT. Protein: CASSEAFYAEAFF.

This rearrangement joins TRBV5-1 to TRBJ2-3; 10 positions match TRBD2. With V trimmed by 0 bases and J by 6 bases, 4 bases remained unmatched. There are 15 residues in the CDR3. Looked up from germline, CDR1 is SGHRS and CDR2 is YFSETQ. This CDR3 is CASSLDLAGADTQYF. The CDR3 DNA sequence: TGCGCCAGCAGCTTGGACCTAGCGGGAGCCGATACGCAGTATTTT.

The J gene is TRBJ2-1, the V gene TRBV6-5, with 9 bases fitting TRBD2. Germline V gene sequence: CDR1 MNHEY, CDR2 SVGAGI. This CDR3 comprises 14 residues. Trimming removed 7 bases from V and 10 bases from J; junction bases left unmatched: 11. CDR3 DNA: TGTGCCAGCATCTCCGGGACTAGCCCTGGGGAGCAGTTCTTC. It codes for CASISGTSPGEQFF.

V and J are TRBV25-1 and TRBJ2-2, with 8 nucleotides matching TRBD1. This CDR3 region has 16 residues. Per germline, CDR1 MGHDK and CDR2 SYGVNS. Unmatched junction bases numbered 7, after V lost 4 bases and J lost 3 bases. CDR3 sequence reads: CASSVPGTGYTGELFF. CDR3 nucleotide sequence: TGTGCCAGCAGTGTCCCCGGGACAGGATACACCGGGGAGCTGTTTTTT.

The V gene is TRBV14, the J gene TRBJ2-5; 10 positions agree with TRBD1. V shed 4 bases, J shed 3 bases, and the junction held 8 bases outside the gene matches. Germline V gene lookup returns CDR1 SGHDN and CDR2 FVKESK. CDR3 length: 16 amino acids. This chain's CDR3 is CASSLRTGGRKETQYF. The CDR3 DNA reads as TGTGCCAGCAGCCTCCGGACAGGGGGAAGGAAAGAGACCCAGTACTTC.

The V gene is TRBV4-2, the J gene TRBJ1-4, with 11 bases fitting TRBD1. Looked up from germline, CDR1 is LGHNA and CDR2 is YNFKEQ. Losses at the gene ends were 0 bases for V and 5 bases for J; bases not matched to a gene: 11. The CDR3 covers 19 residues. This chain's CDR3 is CASSQEARGTGGLNEKLFF. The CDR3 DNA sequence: TGTGCCAGCAGCCAAGAGGCGAGGGGGACAGGGGGATTGAATGAAAAACTGTTTTTT.

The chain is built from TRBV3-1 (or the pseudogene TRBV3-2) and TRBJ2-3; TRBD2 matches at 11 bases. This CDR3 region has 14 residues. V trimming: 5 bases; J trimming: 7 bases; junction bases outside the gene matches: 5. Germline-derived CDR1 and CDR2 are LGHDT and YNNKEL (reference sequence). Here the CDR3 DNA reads TGTGCCAGCAGCGGGACTAGCGGTCCGAATACGCAGTATTTT. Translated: CASSGTSGPNTQYF.

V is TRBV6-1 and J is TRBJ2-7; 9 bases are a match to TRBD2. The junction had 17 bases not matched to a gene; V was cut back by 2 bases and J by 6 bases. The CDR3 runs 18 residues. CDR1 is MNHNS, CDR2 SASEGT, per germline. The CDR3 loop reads CASSERPYPASGNTEQYF. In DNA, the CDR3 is TGTGCCAGCAGTGAAAGACCCTACCCGGCTAGCGGGAATACCGAGCAGTACTTC.

CDR3 nucleotide sequence: TGTGCCAGCAGCTTAGGACGCGGACTAGCGGATCGGAATGAGCAGTTCTTC. Translated, it gives CASSLGRGLADRNEQFF. The genes are TRBV11-2 and TRBJ2-1; 10 bases are a match to TRBD2. V trimming: 1 base; J trimming: 7 bases; junction bases outside the gene matches: 10. CDR3 length: 17 residues. Germline V CDR1 and CDR2: SGHAT, FQNNGV.

The CDR3 bases are TGTGCCAGCAGCTTTGGGGCGAACTCCTACAATGAGCAGTTCTTC. The encoded protein is CASSFGANSYNEQFF. The J gene is TRBJ2-1, the V gene TRBV27; TRBD1 might be the D (5 bases). The CDR3 runs to 15 residues. Per germline, CDR1 MNHEY and CDR2 SMNVEV (reference sequence). V was pared by 6 bases and J by 0 bases, with 12 bases between.

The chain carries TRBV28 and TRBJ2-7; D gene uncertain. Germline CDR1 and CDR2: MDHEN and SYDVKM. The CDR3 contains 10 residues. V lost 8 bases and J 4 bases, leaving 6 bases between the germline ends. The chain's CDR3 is CASARYEQYF. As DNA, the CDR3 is TGTGCCAGCGCGAGGTACGAGCAGTACTTC.

Here the CDR3 DNA reads TGTGCCAGCAAAGGTTGGGAGATTTACACAGATACGCAGTATTTT. This translates into CASKGWEIYTDTQYF. This chain connects TRBV5-6 to TRBJ2-3; tentatively, D is TRBD2 (5 bases). With 6 bases removed from V and 2 bases from J, the gap between germline ends came to 16 bases. Germline V CDR1 and CDR2: SGHDT, YYEEEE. The CDR3 has 15 amino acids.

CDR3 sequence reads: CASSHTGVTEAFF. The DNA of the CDR3 is TGTGCCAGCAGTCACACAGGGGTTACTGAAGCTTTCTTT. This chain connects TRBV12-3 or TRBV12-4 to TRBJ1-1; 7 positions match TRBD1. The J segment lost 5 bases and the V segment lost 5 bases, leaving 5 bases of the junction unmatched. The CDR3 is 13 amino acids.

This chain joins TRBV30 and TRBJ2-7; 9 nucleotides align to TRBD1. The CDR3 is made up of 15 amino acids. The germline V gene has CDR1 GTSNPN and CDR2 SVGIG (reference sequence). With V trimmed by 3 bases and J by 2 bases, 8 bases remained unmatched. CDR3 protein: CAWRTGTGITYEQYF. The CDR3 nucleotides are TGTGCCTGGAGAACCGGGACAGGGATCACCTACGAGCAGTACTTC.

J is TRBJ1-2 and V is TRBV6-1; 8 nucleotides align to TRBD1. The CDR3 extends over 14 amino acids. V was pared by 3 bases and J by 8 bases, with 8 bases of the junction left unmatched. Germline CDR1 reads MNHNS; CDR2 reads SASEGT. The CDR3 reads CASSEPWTGWGYTF. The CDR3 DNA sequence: TGTGCCAGCAGTGAGCCCTGGACAGGGTGGGGCTACACCTTC.